These T cell receptor beta chains were read from a single sample in a study of cytomegalovirus exposure and HLA in healthy donors. Only in-frame clones appear in the TCRdb table, and some are missing; sequencing was by immunoSEQ multiplex PCR. The sample lists about 130,000 clones; more than 75% were seen once. The sample consisted of PBMCs. The source of these receptors is a young man in good health and CMV-seropositive. The CDR3 runs from the conserved cysteine through the conserved F or W. The D gene is left open where the match is weak. Where a row states a size, it is once, few, many or the class of an expanded clone; other rows omit it.

v_gene: TRBV5-1; j_gene: TRBJ1-1; d_gene: .; abundance: .; CDR3nt: TGCGCCAGCAGCTTACAGGGTGGGGGGAACACTGAAGCTTTCTTT; CDR3aa: CASSLQGGGNTEAFF
v_gene: TRBV27; j_gene: TRBJ2-3; d_gene: TRBD1; abundance: .; CDR3nt: TGTGCCAGCAGTTCCCCGGGACAGGGGACAGATACGCAGTATTTT; CDR3aa: CASSSPGQGTDTQYF
v_gene: TRBV11-1; j_gene: TRBJ2-5; d_gene: TRBD1; abundance: .; CDR3nt: TGTGCCAGCAGCTCCGGGACAGGGGACGCCCCAGGTACCCAGTACTTC; CDR3aa: CASSSGTGDAPGTQYF
v_gene: TRBV28; j_gene: TRBJ2-7; d_gene: .; abundance: .; CDR3nt: TGTGCCAGCAGTTTGGGTTTCTCCCCCCTGACAGGTAGCTCCTACGAGCAGTACTTC; CDR3aa: CASSLGFSPLTGSSYEQYF
v_gene: TRBV11-2; j_gene: TRBJ1-3; d_gene: .; abundance: .; CDR3nt: TGTGCCAGCAGCACCCATTTCAGGGATCGTGTGGGAAACACCATATATTTT; CDR3aa: CASSTHFRDRVGNTIYF
v_gene: TRBV27; j_gene: TRBJ2-7; d_gene: .; abundance: .; CDR3nt: TGTGCCAGCTCCCGGCGGGGCAGCAGGGAGCAGTACTTC; CDR3aa: CASSRRGSREQYF
v_gene: TRBV4-2; j_gene: TRBJ1-4; d_gene: .; abundance: .; CDR3nt: TGTGCCAGCAGCCAAGGAAACGGAGCAACTAATGAAAAACTGTTTTTT; CDR3aa: CASSQGNGATNEKLFF
v_gene: TRBV19; j_gene: TRBJ1-1; d_gene: .; abundance: .; CDR3nt: TGTGCCAGTAGTGACCACCGGGACACTGAAGCTTTCTTT; CDR3aa: CASSDHRDTEAFF
v_gene: TRBV29-1; j_gene: TRBJ2-1; d_gene: TRBD2; abundance: .; CDR3nt: TGCAGCGTTAGAAAGCGGGAGAGCTCCTACAATGAGCAGTTCTTC; CDR3aa: CSVRKRESSYNEQFF
v_gene: TRBV7-8; j_gene: TRBJ2-2; d_gene: .; abundance: .; CDR3nt: TGTGCCAGCAGCCCCAAAGGACACCCGAACACCGGGGAGCTGTTTTTT; CDR3aa: CASSPKGHPNTGELFF
v_gene: TRBV5-1; j_gene: TRBJ2-1; d_gene: TRBD2; abundance: once; CDR3nt: TGCGCCAGCAGCTCCACTAGCGGCTACAATGAGCAGTTCTTC; CDR3aa: CASSSTSGYNEQFF
v_gene: TRBV6-5; j_gene: TRBJ1-4; d_gene: .; abundance: .; CDR3nt: TGTGCCAGCAGCCCCTTTCAGGGGACGGGGGAAAAACTGTTTTTT; CDR3aa: CASSPFQGTGEKLFF
v_gene: TRBV18; j_gene: TRBJ1-4; d_gene: TRBD1; abundance: .; CDR3nt: TGTGCCAGCGCTGCGGGGTTGACAGGGGGCTTGGAAAAACTGTTTTTT; CDR3aa: CASAAGLTGGLEKLFF
v_gene: TRBV30; j_gene: TRBJ2-7; d_gene: TRBD2; abundance: .; CDR3nt: TGTGCCGGGGGACTAGCGGGAGCGGGCGAGCAGTACTTC; CDR3aa: CAGGLAGAGEQYF
v_gene: TRBV19; j_gene: TRBJ2-3; d_gene: .; abundance: .; CDR3nt: TGTGCCAGTAGTACTCGCAGTTCAGATACGCAGTATTTT; CDR3aa: CASSTRSSDTQYF
v_gene: TRBV6-1; j_gene: TRBJ2-7; d_gene: TRBD2; abundance: once; CDR3nt: TGTGCCAGCATTGATCTAGCGGGAGGACCCTACGAGCAGTACTTC; CDR3aa: CASIDLAGGPYEQYF
v_gene: TRBV2; j_gene: TRBJ1-5; d_gene: .; abundance: .; CDR3nt: TGTGCCAGCAGGGCAACTAGCAATCAGCCCCAGCATTTT; CDR3aa: CASRATSNQPQHF
v_gene: TRBV12-5; j_gene: TRBJ2-1; d_gene: TRBD1; abundance: .; CDR3nt: TGTGCTAGTGGTTTTGGACAGGGAATAAGCAATGAGCAGTTCTTC; CDR3aa: CASGFGQGISNEQFF
v_gene: TRBV9; j_gene: TRBJ2-3; d_gene: .; abundance: once; CDR3nt: TGTGCCAGCAACATAGCGGATACAGATACGCAGTATTTT; CDR3aa: CASNIADTDTQYF
v_gene: TRBV27; j_gene: TRBJ1-1; d_gene: .; abundance: few; CDR3nt: TGTGCCAGCAGTTTATTCCCAGCGACAGACCACATGAACACTGAAGCTTTCTTT; CDR3aa: CASSLFPATDHMNTEAFF
v_gene: TRBV6-5; j_gene: TRBJ2-2; d_gene: .; abundance: few; CDR3nt: TGTGCCAGCAGCTCCCCGAACACCGGGGAGCTGTTTTTT; CDR3aa: CASSSPNTGELFF
v_gene: TRBV7-2; j_gene: TRBJ1-1; d_gene: .; abundance: .; CDR3nt: TGTGCCAGCAGCTCGCGGGGGAGCGCTGAAGCTTTCTTT; CDR3aa: CASSSRGSAEAFF
v_gene: TRBV9; j_gene: TRBJ2-3; d_gene: .; abundance: .; CDR3nt: TGTGCCAGCAGCGTCAGGGGGGCAGATACGCAGTATTTT; CDR3aa: CASSVRGADTQYF
v_gene: TRBV18; j_gene: TRBJ2-2; d_gene: .; abundance: .; CDR3nt: TGTGCCAGCTCATCTAACGAGGCCGGGGAGCTGTTTTTT; CDR3aa: CASSSNEAGELFF
v_gene: TRBV5-1; j_gene: TRBJ2-2; d_gene: TRBD2; abundance: .; CDR3nt: TGCGCCAGCAGCTCGCTCCTAGCGGGCGACACCGGGGAGCTGTTTTTT; CDR3aa: CASSSLLAGDTGELFF
v_gene: TRBV5-1; j_gene: TRBJ1-4; d_gene: .; abundance: .; CDR3nt: TGCGCCAGCAGCTTGTCCCCCGGGTCGAAAAATGAAAAACTGTTTTTT; CDR3aa: CASSLSPGSKNEKLFF
v_gene: TRBV9; j_gene: TRBJ2-3; d_gene: TRBD2; abundance: .; CDR3nt: TGTGCCAGCAGTTCCCGACTAGCGGGTTCAGCAGATACGCAGTATTTT; CDR3aa: CASSSRLAGSADTQYF
v_gene: TRBV28; j_gene: TRBJ2-3; d_gene: TRBD2; abundance: .; CDR3nt: TGTGCCAGCAGTCCATCGCCGGGACTAGGCGCTAGCACAGATACGCAGTATTTT; CDR3aa: CASSPSPGLGASTDTQYF
v_gene: TRBV19; j_gene: TRBJ2-1; d_gene: .; abundance: .; CDR3nt: TGTGCCAGTAGTATGTCCCCTAGTGGGTCCTACAATGAGCAGTTCTTC; CDR3aa: CASSMSPSGSYNEQFF
v_gene: TRBV5-1; j_gene: TRBJ2-2; d_gene: TRBD1; abundance: .; CDR3nt: TGCGCCAGCAGGGATGGACAGGGTATCAACGGGGAGCTGTTTTTT; CDR3aa: CASRDGQGINGELFF
v_gene: TRBV2; j_gene: TRBJ1-4; d_gene: TRBD1; abundance: few; CDR3nt: TGTGCCAGCAGTGGACAGGGTCCAGGGGAAAAACTGTTTTTT; CDR3aa: CASSGQGPGEKLFF
v_gene: TRBV7-6; j_gene: TRBJ1-1; d_gene: TRBD1; abundance: .; CDR3nt: TGTGCCAGCAGCCCGGCGGGACAGAGCACTGAAGCTTTCTTT; CDR3aa: CASSPAGQSTEAFF
v_gene: TRBV27; j_gene: TRBJ2-2; d_gene: .; abundance: .; CDR3nt: TGTGCCAGCAGTTTATACATCTCCGCTTCGAACACCGGGGAGCTGTTTTTT; CDR3aa: CASSLYISASNTGELFF
v_gene: TRBV10-1; j_gene: TRBJ2-2; d_gene: TRBD2; abundance: .; CDR3nt: TGCGCCAGCAGTGGGTTAGCGGGAGATGGTGGCACCGGGGAGCTGTTTTTT; CDR3aa: CASSGLAGDGGTGELFF
v_gene: TRBV28; j_gene: TRBJ2-7; d_gene: TRBD1; abundance: once; CDR3nt: TGTGCCAGCAGCCCCGATGGACAGGACTCTCAGTTTACTCTACGACCATTCCAAACCCAGTACTTC; CDR3aa: CASSPDGQDSQFTLRPFQTQYF
v_gene: TRBV9; j_gene: TRBJ1-1; d_gene: .; abundance: .; CDR3nt: TGTGCCAGCAGCGTGGAACAGACCATGAACACTGAAGCTTTCTTT; CDR3aa: CASSVEQTMNTEAFF
v_gene: TRBV6-1; j_gene: TRBJ1-5; d_gene: TRBD1; abundance: .; CDR3nt: TGTGCCAGCAGCCCTAATCAGGGGGGAAATCAGCCCCAGCATTTT; CDR3aa: CASSPNQGGNQPQHF
v_gene: TRBV21-1; j_gene: TRBJ1-4; d_gene: .; abundance: .; CDR3nt: TGTGCCAGCAGCAAATCCTATGGGTCGTCGGGACAGAGTCTTGAAAAACTGTTTTTT; CDR3aa: CASSKSYGSSGQSLEKLFF
v_gene: TRBV19; j_gene: TRBJ2-5; d_gene: TRBD2; abundance: .; CDR3nt: TGTGCCAGTAGTATTCCCCGGAGACTAGCGGGATTGCAAGAGACCCAGTACTTC; CDR3aa: CASSIPRRLAGLQETQYF
v_gene: TRBV18; j_gene: TRBJ2-2; d_gene: TRBD2; abundance: few; CDR3nt: TGTGCCAGCTCACAGGGACTAGCGGGAAAGAACACCGGGGAGCTGTTTTTT; CDR3aa: CASSQGLAGKNTGELFF
v_gene: TRBV6-5; j_gene: TRBJ2-2; d_gene: .; abundance: .; CDR3nt: TGTGCCAGCAGTTACGATAGAACCGGGGAGCTGTTTTTT; CDR3aa: CASSYDRTGELFF
v_gene: TRBV5-4; j_gene: TRBJ2-3; d_gene: TRBD2; abundance: .; CDR3nt: TGTGCCAGCAGCTTGTGGGCGGGAGGGCCTGAAGATACGCAGTATTTT; CDR3aa: CASSLWAGGPEDTQYF
v_gene: TRBV19; j_gene: TRBJ1-1; d_gene: .; abundance: .; CDR3nt: TGTGCCAGTAGTACCAGACAGGAAAACACTGAAGCTTTCTTT; CDR3aa: CASSTRQENTEAFF
v_gene: TRBV30; j_gene: TRBJ1-1; d_gene: TRBD1; abundance: .; CDR3nt: TGTGCCTGGAGTTTGGGACAGGGCTTTGGGACTGAAGCTTTCTTT; CDR3aa: CAWSLGQGFGTEAFF
v_gene: TRBV7-8; j_gene: TRBJ2-7; d_gene: TRBD2; abundance: .; CDR3nt: TGTGCCAGCAGCTCCGGGACTAGTCGCTACGAGCAGTACTTC; CDR3aa: CASSSGTSRYEQYF
v_gene: TRBV29-1; j_gene: TRBJ2-3; d_gene: TRBD2; abundance: .; CDR3nt: TGCAGCGTTGGACTAGCGGGACCCGATACGCAGTATTTT; CDR3aa: CSVGLAGPDTQYF
v_gene: TRBV30; j_gene: TRBJ2-7; d_gene: TRBD2; abundance: .; CDR3nt: TGTGCCTCATCTCGGGGACTAATATACGAGCAGTACTTC; CDR3aa: CASSRGLIYEQYF
v_gene: TRBV7-6; j_gene: TRBJ2-1; d_gene: TRBD2; abundance: few; CDR3nt: TGTGCCAGCAGCTTATCTCGCGGGAGGAACAATGAGCAGTTCTTC; CDR3aa: CASSLSRGRNNEQFF
v_gene: TRBV5-1; j_gene: TRBJ2-7; d_gene: .; abundance: .; CDR3nt: TGCGCCAGCAGCTCCGGACTCAGCCCCTCTACCTACGAGCAGTACTTC; CDR3aa: CASSSGLSPSTYEQYF
v_gene: TRBV7-8; j_gene: TRBJ1-5; d_gene: TRBD1; abundance: .; CDR3nt: TGTGCCAGCAGCTTATTGTTCGGGGACAGGGGAGATCAGCCCCAGCATTTT; CDR3aa: CASSLLFGDRGDQPQHF
v_gene: TRBV10-2; j_gene: TRBJ1-3; d_gene: TRBD1; abundance: .; CDR3nt: TGCGCCAGCAGTGAGTCGGGGACAGTCTCTGGAAACACCATATATTTT; CDR3aa: CASSESGTVSGNTIYF
v_gene: TRBV11-2; j_gene: TRBJ2-1; d_gene: .; abundance: .; CDR3nt: TGTGCCAGCAGCCCCCCGGGTCCTTCCTACAATGAGCAGTTCTTC; CDR3aa: CASSPPGPSYNEQFF
v_gene: TRBV6-5; j_gene: TRBJ2-1; d_gene: TRBD2; abundance: .; CDR3nt: TGTGCCAGCAGTTATTCCGGACTAGCGGGAACCAATGAGCAGTTCTTC; CDR3aa: CASSYSGLAGTNEQFF
v_gene: TRBV4-2; j_gene: TRBJ1-2; d_gene: .; abundance: .; CDR3nt: TGTGCCAGCAGCCAAGAAGCCAGGGATTATGGCTACACCTTC; CDR3aa: CASSQEARDYGYTF
v_gene: TRBV29-1; j_gene: TRBJ2-2; d_gene: .; abundance: .; CDR3nt: TGCAGCGTTGACGGCAGCGGAACCGGGGAGCTGTTTTTT; CDR3aa: CSVDGSGTGELFF
v_gene: TRBV5-1; j_gene: TRBJ2-1; d_gene: .; abundance: once; CDR3nt: TGCGCCAGCAGCTTGGGGTATGACAGTTACAATGAGCAGTTCTTC; CDR3aa: CASSLGYDSYNEQFF
v_gene: TRBV19; j_gene: TRBJ1-2; d_gene: TRBD1; abundance: .; CDR3nt: TGTGCCAGTAGGACCGGGACAGGAGGGTTCTATGGCTACACCTTC; CDR3aa: CASRTGTGGFYGYTF
v_gene: TRBV18; j_gene: TRBJ1-1; d_gene: .; abundance: .; CDR3nt: TGTGCCAGCTCACCAAATAGTCGCGGCACTGAAGCTTTCTTT; CDR3aa: CASSPNSRGTEAFF
v_gene: TRBV27; j_gene: TRBJ2-7; d_gene: TRBD2; abundance: .; CDR3nt: TGTGCCAGCAGCAAGAGCGGGAGGGGAACCTACGAGCAGTACTTC; CDR3aa: CASSKSGRGTYEQYF
v_gene: TRBV19; j_gene: TRBJ2-2; d_gene: .; abundance: .; CDR3nt: TGTGCCAGTAGTATAAGGCTAGGAATGGGCACCGGGGAGCTGTTTTTT; CDR3aa: CASSIRLGMGTGELFF